This T cell receptor beta chain was retrieved from a study of blood T cell repertoires in COVID-19. Across the whole study: Acute and convalescent COVID-19 samples came from the United States, Italy and Spain. The analysed material was cDNA or gDNA that came from T cells, B-cell-depleted T cells, or PBMCs.

Participant ages covered roughly 18 to 89 years across 25 or so US areas. Recovery meant two consecutive negative NP/OP PCR tests, professional clearance, or resolved symptoms. The length of the CDR3 is 17 residues. V dropped 3 bases and J dropped 4; count of bases not matched to a gene: 12. The germline V gene has CDR1 KGHSH and CDR2 LQKENI. Repertoires were generated with immunoSEQ multiplex PCR, while TCRdb's copy carries only in-frame clones and drops some. Of a few hundred thousand clones in the sample, 85% to 90% are singletons; the top ten hold approximately 9.3%. Sample: PBMCs or T cells enriched from blood (not recorded which). The sequence came from a woman between 50 and 59 years old who had recovered from COVID-19. The chain recombines TRBV18 with TRBJ2-7; 10 positions agree with TRBD1. The CDR3 sequence: CASSPRRTGGFVYEQYF. The CDR3 DNA follows: TGTGCCAGCTCACCGAGAAGGACAGGGGGTTTCGTATACGAGCAGTACTTC.